The 12 T cell receptor beta chains below come from one sample, sequenced in a study of shared clonotypes between healthy human individuals. Repertoires were generated with immunoSEQ multiplex PCR, while TCRdb's copy carries only in-frame clones and drops some. The sample carries around 500,000 clones, approximately 78% recorded once. The source material was PBMCs. The origin of the receptors is a woman aged 40 to 55 in good health. Some clones in this sample may be carry-over from other donors' samples.

This chain links TRBV6-5 with TRBJ2-1; 8 bases fit TRBD1. Trimming removed 5 bases from V and 3 bases from J; junction bases left unmatched: 6. Germline V gene data show CDR1 as MNHEY and CDR2 as SVGAGI. The CDR3 loop spans 15 amino acids. Written as DNA, the CDR3 is TGTGCCAGCAGTCTCCTCACAGGGGGCTACAATGAGCAGTTCTTC. Its protein product is CASSLLTGGYNEQFF.

This CDR3 is CASSLTSQGLKQYF. The CDR3 nucleotides are TGTGCCAGCAGTTTAACATCCCAGGGATTAAAGCAGTACTTC. The chain recombines TRBV27 with TRBJ2-7; TRBD1 might be the D (5 bases). V was cut by 2 bases and J by 8 bases, with 16 bases left in between. CDR1 and CDR2 (germline): MNHEY, SMNVEV (reference sequence). This CDR3 has 14 amino acids.

This chain links TRBV5-1 with TRBJ1-1; D is uncertain. The CDR3 loop spans 15 amino acids. Between the trimmed V and J ends, which lost 0 bases and 1 base, there was a span of 10 bases. CDR1 SGHRS and CDR2 YFSETQ come from the germline V gene. This chain's CDR3 is CASSLAPGGNTEAFF. CDR3 DNA sequence: TGCGCCAGCAGCTTGGCCCCAGGCGGGAACACTGAAGCTTTCTTT.

V usage is TRBV9 and J usage is TRBJ2-5; TRBD2 matches 7 bases. Per germline, CDR1 SGDLS and CDR2 YYNGEE. The CDR3 is 15 amino acids. The V gene end was trimmed by 4 bases and the J gene end by 3 bases; junction bases not matched to a gene: 9. CDR3 coding DNA: TGTGCCAGCAGCCACCCCCCCAGCGGGGAAGAGACCCAGTACTTC. It codes for CASSHPPSGEETQYF.

To note about this clone: A read error may account for a junction end that differs from germline. This CDR3 is CASSIGGSDQETQYF. In DNA form, the CDR3 reads TGTGCCAGTAGTATAGGTGGTTCAGACCAGGAGACCCAGTACTTC. The J gene is TRBJ2-5, the V gene TRBV19, with D uncertain. The CDR3 has 15 residues. Germline V gene data show CDR1 as LNHDA and CDR2 as SQIVND (reference sequence).

The chain is built from TRBV19 and TRBJ2-5; TRBD2 agrees at 10 bases. The length of the CDR3 is 16 residues. Germline assignment: CDR1 LNHDA and CDR2 SQIVND (reference sequence). V lost 3 bases to trimming and J lost 5 bases; unmatched junction nucleotides: 9. The DNA for the CDR3 is TGTGCCAGTAGTATCGGGCTAGCGGGAGAGGCGGAGACCCAGTACTTC. Its translation: CASSIGLAGEAETQYF.

The rearrangement uses TRBV15 and TRBJ2-7; possibly TRBD2 for D (6 bases). Per germline, CDR1 LNHNV and CDR2 YYDKDF (reference sequence). CDR3 length equals 15 residues. V was trimmed by 4 bases and J by 7 bases, leaving 20 bases between them. The chain's CDR3 is CATSKGQGRGKEQYF. The CDR3 nucleotides read TGTGCCACCAGCAAAGGCCAGGGCCGGGGGAAAGAGCAGTACTTC.

The chain is built from TRBV6-6 and TRBJ1-5; 7 bases map to TRBD1. In germline, CDR1 is MNHNY, CDR2 SVGAGI (reference sequence). This CDR3 has 16 residues. V lost 4 bases to trimming and J lost 0 bases; unmatched junction nucleotides: 6. The CDR3 sequence: CASSSYRGDSNQPQHF. In DNA form, the CDR3 reads TGTGCCAGCAGTTCGTACAGGGGCGATAGCAATCAGCCCCAGCATTTT.

This chain uses TRBV12-1 with TRBJ2-1; the table's TRBD1 call for D was not verified on the DNA. TRBV12-1 is termed a pseudogene. This CDR3 region has 16 residues. CDR3 bases: TGTGCCAGCAGCCCTACAATAGGGGGCTCCTACAATGAGCAGTTCTTC. Amino acids: CASSPTIGGSYNEQFF.

V and J are TRBV6-5 and TRBJ2-1; D is unresolved. The length of the CDR3 is 14 residues. Germline-derived CDR1 and CDR2 are MNHEY and SVGAGI. Trimming took 6 bases from V and 0 from J, leaving 9 bases between them. This CDR3 is CASSLRSSYNEQFF. The CDR3 DNA is TGTGCCAGCAGCCTCAGGAGCTCCTACAATGAGCAGTTCTTC.

V is TRBV6-5 and J is TRBJ2-6; D uncertain. Looked up from germline, CDR1 is MNHEY and CDR2 is SVGAGI. Trimming stripped 6 bases from V and 0 bases from J, with 9 bases between. The CDR3 has 15 amino acids. CDR3 loop: CASSRARSGANVLTF. The DNA for the CDR3 is TGTGCCAGCAGCCGGGCCCGCTCTGGGGCCAACGTCCTGACTTTC.

The genes are TRBV4-2 and TRBJ2-1, with D possibly matching TRBD2 (6 bases). With 0 bases removed from V and 15 bases from J, the gap between germline ends came to 15 bases. The CDR3 totals 13 residues. From germline, CDR1 is LGHNA and CDR2 YNFKEQ. The CDR3 loop is CASSQDPSGRVFF. In nucleotides, the CDR3 is TGTGCCAGCAGCCAAGATCCCAGCGGGCGGGTGTTCTTC.